This TCR beta chain stems from a study of shared clonotypes between healthy human individuals (dated by TCRdb to 2018 to 2020). With respect to the entire study: A couple of women and three men aged 18 to 49 years were included in the cohort. To estimate repertoire size and how much clonotypes are shared between individuals, the study performed deep sequencing of blood TCR repertoires from about five healthy adults. Libraries were prepared and TCR repertoires were sequenced by different laboratories using diverse techniques, in order to increase sequencing depth and limit assay-specific biases. Each donor's leukapheresis produced roughly between about 0.8 and 10 billion PBMCs. Findings and caveats that apply to the study as a whole: Pairwise subsampling indicated that sequencing depth was expected to affect the degree of clonotype sharing among donors. Only blood was sampled, and tissue TCR repertoires likely differ from those in blood. The small number of donors limited the genetic and exposure-history diversity represented.

The junction shows trimming of 6 bases on V and 1 base on J, and the gene matches do not reach 6 bases of it. CDR1 and CDR2, looked up from the germline V gene, are MNHNS and SASEGT. The CDR3 runs 15 amino acids, cysteine and phenylalanine included. The DNA shown is the 45-base CDR3, in frame from base 1. Using the deep immunoSEQ assay, TCR CDR3 regions were amplified from genomic DNA by multiplex PCR. Extracted genomic DNA from each cell subset was distributed evenly across all wells of several immunoSEQ 96-well plates, and each plate was treated as a replicate. For unsorted PBMC, around 290 ng of genomic DNA, equivalent to about 30,000 T cell genomes, went into each replicate PCR. Ten immunoSEQ deep assay plates were used to sequence unsorted PBMC genomic DNA. The purified libraries were quantified using a Qubit 3.0 fluorometer, sized with a Bioanalyzer 2100, and then quantified again using the KAPA Library Quantification kit. Every immunoSEQ 96-well plate was sequenced on a separate single-read 150-cycle Illumina NextSeq 550 flow cell. For the original study's pipeline: The immunoSEQ output contained only junctional sequences without quality scores, so filtering could not match that applied to full-length reads. Sequences were annotated with PyIR, a Python wrapper for IgBLAST v1.9, using IMGT germline references to assign V/J genes and CDR3. Reads were filtered out if the reads had weak V/J assignments (E-value above 1e-6), no CDR3, stop codons, out-of-frame junctions, or ambiguous translated residues. V3J clonotypes were defined by identical inferred V gene, J gene, and CDR3 amino acid sequence. Percentage overlap between repertoires was calculated by dividing the number of shared unique clonotypes by the size of the smaller repertoire. Richness of each repertoire was evaluated using RTK rarefaction, the Chao1 estimator, and Recon v2.1 estimates of unobserved clonotypes. The source is immuneACCESS, and TCRdb retained only in-frame sequences with V and J called. Part of the clones is not carried over; for the studies checked, unresolved V genes explain less than half of this, and the remainder is unexplained. The V and J calls and clone size come from that table; D and trimming were worked out from the DNA. The sample yields roughly 450,000 clones; around 79% were counted once. The top ten clonotypes cover 13% of the sample.

With regard to this clone: Its antigen has not been determined. Per-base quality was not reported, and no clone a single base away is much larger than it.

Healthy HIV-negative adults with no recently reported acute infections or vaccinations were included as donors. Every donor was a Caucasian adult living in Nashville, Tennessee, USA. For unsorted samples, tens of millions of PBMCs were counted and genomic DNA was extracted with the QIAamp DNA Blood Mini kit. Blood was collected by leukapheresis, and PBMCs were isolated by Ficoll-Histopaque density gradient centrifugation and then cryopreserved in liquid nitrogen vapor phase. The sequence is built from TRBV6-1 and TRBJ2-5, with TRBD2 matching 9 junction bases. The receptor comes from a woman between 40 and 55 years old in good health. Some clones in this sample may be carry-over from other donors' samples. Sequenced: PBMCs. The CDR3: CASRALAGPQETQYF. In nucleotides, the sequence is TGTGCCAGCAGGGCCCTAGCGGGGCCCCAAGAGACCCAGTACTTC.